This T cell receptor (beta chain) was documented in a study of radiotherapy plus CTLA-4 blockade in lung cancer. Turning to the study itself: Of all patients, approximately 18% responded objectively and roughly 31% showed disease control. Regarding the study as a whole: An expansion of tumor-derived TCR clones occurred in blood after radiotherapy plus ipilimumab. Response was reportedly best predicted by early blood T cell clone dynamics, with interferon-beta.

With V trimmed by 1 base and J by 1 base, 3 bases remained unmatched. The CDR3 length is 15 residues. From germline, CDR1 is SQVTM and CDR2 ANQGSEA. Profiling relied on immunoSEQ multiplex PCR, and the TCRdb table lists in-frame clones only, not all of them. This repertoire shows 50,000 to 70,000 clones, approximately 84% found once; its top ten account for 6% to 7%. Points on this clone: Its antigen remains unidentified.

Ipilimumab-mediated CTLA-4 blockade plus focal radiation was given to patients having chemo-refractory metastatic non-small-cell lung cancer. The TCR comes from a human donor with non-small cell lung cancer whose response to radiotherapy plus ipilimumab could not be evaluated. The sample in question was peripheral blood, obtained from a patient treated with radiotherapy plus ipilimumab. This chain joins TRBV29-1 and TRBJ2-7, with 11 bases fitting TRBD2. This CDR3 reads CSVEASSGRSYEQYF. In DNA form, the CDR3 reads TGCAGCGTTGAAGCTTCTAGCGGGAGGTCCTACGAGCAGTACTTC.